A selection of T cell receptor beta chains follows, all from one sample in a study of early T cells in non-severe SARS-CoV-2 infection. TCRdb independently ran MiXCR on the 5' RACE reads; one entry per CDR3 protein. The sample consists of 60,000 or so distinct CDR3 sequences, approximately 11% of them appearing once. The sample taken for sequencing was whole blood. The source is an adult who was a healthcare worker with PCR-confirmed SARS-CoV-2 infection or an uninfected control (not recorded which). The CDR3 runs from the conserved cysteine through the conserved F or W. Fields, in order: D gene, J gene, V gene, clone size, CDR3 DNA, CDR3 protein. The D gene is left open where the match is weak. Some rows have no size entry. The others give once, few or many, or a class for an expanded clone.

TRBD1,TRBJ1-4,TRBV9,few,TGTGCCAGCAGCGTCGGACAGGGAAGAAGAACTAATGAAAAACTGTTTTTT,CASSVGQGRRTNEKLFF
.,TRBJ2-7,TRBV4-1,.,TGCGCCAGCAGCCAAGATGGAGGGACCCACGAGCAGTACTTC,CASSQDGGTHEQYF
TRBD1,TRBJ2-3,TRBV12-3/TRBV12-4,.,TGTGCCAGCAGAAGAAACATGGACAGGTCAGATACGCAGTATTTT,CASRRNMDRSDTQYF
.,TRBJ2-5,TRBV28,.,TGTGCCAGCAGCACACCAGCCAGAGAGACCCAGTACTTC,CASSTPARETQYF
.,TRBJ2-1,TRBV4-3,many,TGCGCCAGCAGCCGAACAGGGAGCAATGAGCAGTTCTTC,CASSRTGSNEQFF
TRBD2,TRBJ2-1,TRBV19,many,TGTGCCAGTAGTATGTGGGCTAGCGGATACTACAATGAGCAGTTCTTC,CASSMWASGYYNEQFF
TRBD1,TRBJ1-2,TRBV18,many,TGTGCCAGCTCTCCCGACAGGGGGTACGGCTACACCTTC,CASSPDRGYGYTF
TRBD2,TRBJ2-3,TRBV20-1,many,TGCAGTGCCACTCCGGGACTAGCGGGGTCCACGCAGTATTTT,CSATPGLAGSTQYF
.,TRBJ1-6,TRBV5-3,many,TGTGCCAGAAGTTGGACTCCCAGGACAGCAGTTCACAATTCACCCCTCCACTTT,CARSWTPRTAVHNSPLHF
.,TRBJ2-2,TRBV2,few,TGTGCCAGCAGTGAAAAAAACACCGGGGAGCTGTTTTTT,CASSEKNTGELFF
.,TRBJ2-3,TRBV19,.,TGTGCCAGTAATGTTGGGGTCGGAACAGATACGCAGTATTTT,CASNVGVGTDTQYF
TRBD2,TRBJ2-2,TRBV7-3,.,TGTGCCAGCAGTCCTACTAGCGGGAACACCGGGGAGCTGTTTTTT,CASSPTSGNTGELFF
.,TRBJ2-1,TRBV7-9,few,TGTGCCAGCAGTTTCGACACCTCTAGGGAGCAGTTCTTC,CASSFDTSREQFF
TRBD1,TRBJ2-1,TRBV20-1,few,TGCAGTGCCCCAATGACCCGGGACAGGGGGCCTGAGTTCTTC,CSAPMTRDRGPEFF
.,TRBJ1-2,TRBV28,.,TGTGCCAGCAGTGCACTGAGGGAGCAGAGGAATGGCTACACCTTC,CASSALREQRNGYTF
TRBD1,TRBJ1-5,TRBV7-2,few,TGTGCCAGCAGCTCAAACTCACAGGGGGGGCAGCCCCAGCATTTT,CASSSNSQGGQPQHF
TRBD2,TRBJ2-1,TRBV7-6,many,TGTGCCAGCAGCCCCACGGGAGGGAGCTCCTACAATGAGCAGTTCTTC,CASSPTGGSSYNEQFF
TRBD1,TRBJ2-7,TRBV5-1,few,TGCGCCAGCAGCTTGGCGACAGGGGGCTCCTACGAGCAGTACTTC,CASSLATGGSYEQYF
.,TRBJ1-5,TRBV5-1,few,TGCGCCAGCAGCTTGGCCCCCGAGCGCAATCAGCCCCAGCATTTT,CASSLAPERNQPQHF
TRBD1,TRBJ1-5,TRBV24-1,many,TGTGCCACCAGTGATTCCGGGACAGCTCAGCCCCAGCATTTT,CATSDSGTAQPQHF
.,TRBJ2-1,TRBV19,few,TGTGCCAGTAGACTCAGCGCCATCAATGAGCAGTTCTTC,CASRLSAINEQFF
.,TRBJ2-7,TRBV6-6,many,TGTGCCAGCAGCGGGTCGGTCCGCGAGCAGTACTTC,CASSGSVREQYF
TRBD1,TRBJ2-4,TRBV19,many,TGTGCCAGTAGTTTCGACAGGGTGAACCTTCGTGGGGCCAAAAACATTCAGTACTTC,CASSFDRVNLRGAKNIQYF
.,TRBJ1-1,TRBV21-1,.,TGTGCCAGCAGCAAAATCCAACGACAGCACACTGAAGCTTTCTTT,CASSKIQRQHTEAFF
.,TRBJ2-1,TRBV27,.,TGTGCCAGCAGTATTCAGGCGGGCAATGAGCAGTTCTTC,CASSIQAGNEQFF
.,TRBJ1-4,TRBV20-1,few,TGCAGTGCGTATGGCCCTGCAACTAATGAAAAACTGTTTTTT,CSAYGPATNEKLFF
TRBD1,TRBJ1-2,TRBV3-1,.,TGTGCCAGCAGCCAAGTTGACAGGGAGGTGAAAGGCTACACCTTC,CASSQVDREVKGYTF
.,TRBJ2-1,TRBV20-1,.,TGCAGTGCCCCCTCTAGGGGCAATGAGCAGTTCTTC,CSAPSRGNEQFF
.,TRBJ1-2,TRBV5-6,.,TGTGCCAGCTCTTCGAGCTATGGCTACACCTTC,CASSSSYGYTF
.,TRBJ1-2,TRBV29-1,few,TGCAGCGTTATGGGGGCGGACTTCTATGGCTACACCTTC,CSVMGADFYGYTF
.,TRBJ2-2,TRBV28,few,TGTGCCAGCAGTTTAGGGGCCCGCTGGCAACCGAACACCGGGGAGCTGTTTTTT,CASSLGARWQPNTGELFF
.,TRBJ2-5,TRBV6-5,many,TGTGCCAGCAGTCCTCATCTTACAGAGACCCAGTACTTC,CASSPHLTETQYF
.,TRBJ2-7,TRBV5-1,medium-sized,TGCGCCAGCAGCTTGGGGCGGAGTACCCCCGACGAGCAGTACTTC,CASSLGRSTPDEQYF
.,TRBJ1-1,TRBV7-3,.,TGTGCCAGCAGCTCAGGGACACCAACGAACACTGAAGCTTTCTTT,CASSSGTPTNTEAFF
TRBD2,TRBJ2-3,TRBV5-6,many,TGTGCCAGCAGCTGGCGCGGGGGGGTCACAGATACGCAGTATTTT,CASSWRGGVTDTQYF
.,TRBJ2-5,TRBV3-1,many,TGTGCCAGCAGCCAAGAGACCCAGTACTTC,CASSQETQYF
.,TRBJ2-3,TRBV7-6,many,TGTGCCAGCAGCCCTGGGACAGATACGCAGTATTTT,CASSPGTDTQYF
.,TRBJ2-3,TRBV2,many,TGTGCCAGTCGACAGGAAACTAGCACAGATACGCAGTATTTT,CASRQETSTDTQYF
TRBD1,TRBJ2-1,TRBV7-2,many,TGTGCCAGCAGCCTTCCGGGACAGCGGAATGAGCAGTTCTTC,CASSLPGQRNEQFF
.,TRBJ2-7,TRBV7-9,many,TGTGCCAGCAGCGCCTCCTACGAGCAGTACTTC,CASSASYEQYF
TRBD2,TRBJ2-1,TRBV7-3,.,TGTGCCAGCAGCTTATCCTCGGGACTAGGAGGGGACAATGAGCAGTTCTTC,CASSLSSGLGGDNEQFF
TRBD1,TRBJ1-2,TRBV29-1,many,TGCAGCGTTGAACCAACCGACAGGGTGGGACTTAACTATGGCTACACCTTC,CSVEPTDRVGLNYGYTF
.,TRBJ2-6,TRBV3-1,.,TGTGCCAGCAGCCAACATCCGGGACAAAGCTCTGGGGCCAACGTCCTGACTTTC,CASSQHPGQSSGANVLTF
.,TRBJ2-1,TRBV11-2,few,TGTGCCAGCAGCTTAGAAGGTAGCGGCTACAATGAGCAGTTCTTC,CASSLEGSGYNEQFF
.,TRBJ1-3,TRBV5-1,.,TGCGCCAGCAGCGGCCCTAGGAACGCCTCTGGAAACACCATATATTTT,CASSGPRNASGNTIYF
.,TRBJ2-1,TRBV4-3,many,TGCGCCAGCAGCCAAGCTGCGGAGAGGGATGAGCAGTTCTTC,CASSQAAERDEQFF
.,TRBJ2-2,TRBV29-1,.,TGCAGCGTTGTCAGGGAGAACACCGGGGAGCTGTTTTTT,CSVVRENTGELFF